The clone carrying this TCR beta chain showed up just a few times. This sample was taken from a study of blood T cell repertoires in COVID-19. TCRdb keeps only in-frame clones here, not all; method: immunoSEQ multiplex PCR. The sample carries about 420,000 clones, about 87% recorded once. The germline gives CDR1 SGDLS, CDR2 YYNGEE. The length of the CDR3 is 14 residues. Trimming left V 0 bases short and J 8 bases short, with 14 bases between. Material: peripheral blood. The V and J genes are TRBV9 and TRBJ1-1; no clear D. The receptor was isolated from a man younger than 35 with COVID-19, enrolled during active disease. The CDR3 nucleotides read TGTGCCAGCAGCGTAGTCGGGAGTCAAGCGGAAGCTTTCTTT. This sequence encodes CASSVVGSQAEAFF. The full variable domain, with the rest looked up from reference TRBV9 and TRBJ1-1, is DSGVTQTPKHLITATGQRVTLRCSPRSGDLSVYWYQQSLDQGLQFLIQYYNGEERAKGNILERFSAQQFPDLHSELNLSSLELGDSALYFCASSVVGSQAEAFFGQGTRLTVV.